The 12 T cell receptor beta chains below come from one sample, sequenced in a study of Ad26.COV2.S vaccination and SARS-CoV-2 variants. The treatment was: 19 received Ad26.COV2.S at low or high dose, single or two shots; roughly 5 received placebo; per-sample allocation not given. It was on day 63 after the first vaccine or placebo injection that samples were taken. Here immunoSEQ multiplex PCR was the method, and the copy in TCRdb shows in-frame clones only, minus some. The table records some 390,000 clones, approximately 91% of them present only once. Here the sequenced sample was peripheral blood, taken in a trial of Ad26.COV2.S vaccine versus placebo. These TCRs come from a person between 18 and 65 years old who received the Ad26.COV2.S COVID-19 vaccine or a placebo.

The chain links TRBV5-1 to TRBJ2-1, with 11 positions matching TRBD2. V gave up 0 bases and J gave up 8 bases; unmatched junction bases: 7. The CDR3 is made up of 16 amino acids. In germline, CDR1 is SGHRS, CDR2 YFSETQ. The CDR3 nucleotides read TGCGCCAGCAGCTTGGTTAGCGGGAGGGCCCCCGATGAGCAGTTCTTC. Amino acid sequence: CASSLVSGRAPDEQFF. The full variable domain, in which reference TRBV5-1 and TRBJ2-1 provide the parts outside the CDR3, is KAGVTQTPRYLIKTRGQQVTLSCSPISGHRSVSWYQQTPGQGLQFLFEYFSETQRNKGNFPGRFSGRQFSNSRSEMNVSTLELGDSALYLCASSLVSGRAPDEQFFGPGTRLTVL.

This sequence joins TRBV11-2 and TRBJ1-2; D gene ambiguous. This CDR3 comprises 13 residues. V gave up 5 bases and J gave up 8 bases, with 15 bases separating them. Germline V gives CDR1 SGHAT, CDR2 FQNNGV. DNA for the CDR3: TGTGCCAGCAGCCCACGAAGAGATAGGGGCTACACCTTC. This encodes CASSPRRDRGYTF.

Points on this clone: The sample contains more than one DNA sequence encoding this CDR3. This chain uses TRBV4-1 with TRBJ1-1; no firm D call. The ends were cut back, 4 bases at V and 0 bases at J, with 9 bases in the middle. The length of the CDR3 is 14 residues. In germline, CDR1 is MGHRA, CDR2 YSYEKL. The CDR3: CASSRGQVNTEAFF. DNA for the CDR3: TGCGCCAGCAGCCGGGGTCAGGTGAACACTGAAGCTTTCTTT.

The V gene is TRBV6-2 or TRBV6-3, the J gene TRBJ1-1, with D perhaps matching TRBD1 (5 bases). This CDR3 spans 13 amino acids. The germline V gene encodes CDR1 MNHEY and CDR2 SVGEGT. The V and J ends lost 2 bases and 10 bases respectively, with 14 bases between them. The CDR3 reads CASSYVGDVAAFF. DNA of the CDR3: TGTGCCAGCAGTTACGTAGGGGACGTCGCAGCTTTCTTT.

This clone was counted once. The rearrangement links TRBV3-1 (or the pseudogene TRBV3-2) to TRBJ1-4; D may be TRBD1 (6 bases). V dropped 4 bases and J dropped 8 bases, with 17 bases sitting between them. The CDR3 has 15 amino acids. Germline V gene data show CDR1 as LGHDT and CDR2 as YNNKEL (reference sequence). CDR3 residues: CASSPNRGYDEKLFF. In DNA, the CDR3 is TGTGCCAGCAGCCCTAATAGGGGGTATGACGAAAAACTGTTTTTT.

V and J are TRBV5-4 and TRBJ2-1, with 15 bases aligning to TRBD2. CDR3 size: 15 residues. Germline lookup yields CDR1 SGHNT and CDR2 YYREEE (reference sequence). J gave up 8 bases and V 4 bases, and 4 bases lay outside the gene matches. Here the CDR3 DNA reads TGTGCCAGCAGCCCGGGACTAGCGGGAGGCGATGAGCAGTTCTTC. It encodes CASSPGLAGGDEQFF.

The V call is TRBV6-5, the J call TRBJ1-1; D is possibly TRBD1 (6 bases). The V and J ends lost 6 bases and 0 bases respectively, with 14 bases between them. CDR1 and CDR2 (germline): MNHEY, SVGAGI. CDR3 size: 15 residues. CDR3 sequence (DNA): TGTGCCAGCAGGGGGGACACAGGGATGAACACTGAAGCTTTCTTT. It yields the protein CASRGDTGMNTEAFF.

In DNA, the CDR3 is TGTGCCAGCAGCGTAGTAGGGGCAGATACGCAGTATTTT. Translation: CASSVVGADTQYF. The chain couples TRBV9 to TRBJ2-3; TRBD1 might be the D (5 bases). The CDR3 has 13 residues. Germline V CDR1 and CDR2: SGDLS, YYNGEE. Trimming took 0 bases from V and 4 from J, leaving 6 bases between them.

The CDR3 nucleotides read TGCGCCAGCAGCTTGGAACGGGGCACAGATACGCAGTATTTT. Its protein product is CASSLERGTDTQYF. This chain links TRBV5-1 with TRBJ2-3; no clear D gene. Germline V gene sequence: CDR1 SGHRS, CDR2 YFSETQ. Trimming took 0 bases from V and 1 from J, leaving 6 bases between them. There are 14 residues in the CDR3.

A single count supports this clone. V gene TRBV27 combines with J gene TRBJ1-1, with D tentatively TRBD1 (5 bases). Germline V gives CDR1 MNHEY, CDR2 SMNVEV (reference sequence). Trimming removed 5 bases at V and 4 bases at J, with 20 bases between. CDR3 length: 16 residues. The DNA of the CDR3 is TGTGCCAGCAGTCTTACCCCGACCCTCGGGGGCACTGAAGCTTTCTTT. It specifies CASSLTPTLGGTEAFF.

The chain combines TRBV15 with TRBJ1-1; the D gene is possibly TRBD1 (5 bases). The germline V and J ends were trimmed by 0 bases and 6 bases, with 14 bases remaining between them. Germline V gives CDR1 LNHNV, CDR2 YYDKDF (reference sequence). The CDR3 is made up of 15 amino acids. The DNA of the CDR3 is TGTGCCACCAGCAGAGATCTTGCAGGGCCGGCTGAAGCTTTCTTT. This codes for CATSRDLAGPAEAFF.

With regard to this clone: Other DNA sequences of this sample code for an identical CDR3. J is TRBJ2-7 and V is TRBV5-1, with D unclear. Trimming stripped 0 bases from V and 0 bases from J, with 7 bases between. Germline CDR1 is SGHRS and CDR2 is YFSETQ. This CDR3 comprises 14 residues. The CDR3 region is CASSLDPSSYEQYF. CDR3 nucleotides: TGCGCCAGCAGCTTGGATCCCAGCTCCTACGAGCAGTACTTC. Complete variable domain (other parts from reference TRBV5-1 and TRBJ2-7): KAGVTQTPRYLIKTRGQQVTLSCSPISGHRSVSWYQQTPGQGLQFLFEYFSETQRNKGNFPGRFSGRQFSNSRSEMNVSTLELGDSALYLCASSLDPSSYEQYFGPGTRLTVT.